This T cell receptor (beta chain) was recovered during a study of blood T cell repertoires in COVID-19. Study background: Both acute and convalescent COVID-19 samples were obtained from the United States, Italy and Spain. PBMCs, B-cell-depleted T cells, or T cells were the source of the cDNA or gDNA that made up the material.

This CDR3 has 18 residues. Trimming pared 1 base from V and 1 base from J, leaving 19 bases between. The germline V gene encodes CDR1 MGHRA and CDR2 YSYEKL. A single count supports this clone. Original processing notes: Scientists estimated how many nucleated cells there were by amplifying reference gene primers. Sequenced by immunoSEQ multiplex PCR; TCRdb stores in-frame clones only, minus some. V and J calls and clone size are those listed in that table; D and trimming were worked out from the DNA. The sample records 250,000 or so clones, over 80% being singletons. V is TRBV4-1 and J is TRBJ2-5; a weak D match, TRBD2 (6 bases). The sequence came from a woman aged 55-70 years with active or convalescent COVID-19. The specimen was peripheral blood. The CDR3 protein is CASSQGVGQTGVQETQYF. CDR3 coding DNA: TGCGCCAGCAGCCAAGGGGTGGGGCAAACGGGGGTCCAAGAGACCCAGTACTTC.